This T cell receptor beta chain is from a study of blood T cell repertoires in COVID-19. Method: immunoSEQ multiplex PCR; TCRdb's copy keeps in-frame clones and lacks some. Of fewer than 180,000 clones in the sample, 75% to 90% were seen once. Germline CDR1 LNHDA, CDR2 SQIVND (reference sequence). The CDR3 extends over 13 amino acids. V was clipped by 7 bases and J by 5 bases, with 14 bases between them. The sequencing sample was made of peripheral blood. This receptor was identified in a woman aged 55 to 70 with active or convalescent COVID-19. This rearrangement joins TRBV19 to TRBJ1-1, with D possibly being TRBD1 (6 bases). The CDR3 loop is CASTNREWTEAFF. For the CDR3, the DNA is TGTGCCAGTACTAACAGGGAGTGGACTGAAGCTTTCTTT.